What follows are 8 T cell receptor beta chains derived from one specimen sequenced in a study of blood T cell repertoires in COVID-19. The repertoire was sequenced with immunoSEQ multiplex PCR; TCRdb's copy has only in-frame clones and lacks some. Found here are approximately 270,000 clones, approximately 84% of them singletons; the top ten hold roughly 1.7%. The specimen sequenced was PBMCs or T cells enriched from blood (not recorded which). These receptors originate from a middle-aged man who had recovered from COVID-19.

The table lists this clone with a few counts. The rearrangement uses TRBV6-5 and TRBJ2-7, with D unresolved. V was shortened by 0 bases and J by 0 bases, with 6 bases between the two germline ends. CDR1 and CDR2 from the germline V gene are MNHEY and SVGAGI. The length of the CDR3 is 14 residues. The DNA for the CDR3 is TGTGCCAGCAGTTACTCTATCCTCTCCTACGAGCAGTACTTC. It translates to CASSYSILSYEQYF.

V is TRBV3-1 (or the pseudogene TRBV3-2) and J is TRBJ2-7; the match to TRBD2 covers 14 bases. Losses at the gene ends were 5 bases for V and 4 bases for J; bases not matched to a gene: 4. Germline lookup yields CDR1 LGHDT and CDR2 YNNKEL (reference sequence). The CDR3 covers 15 residues. The CDR3 reads CASSEGLAGVYEQYF. The CDR3 bases are TGTGCCAGCAGCGAGGGACTAGCGGGAGTATACGAGCAGTACTTC.

As for this clone: Different DNA sequences within this sample yield the same CDR3. This chain's CDR3 is CASSLSNYGYTF. The DNA of the CDR3 is TGTGCCAGCAGTCTTAGTAACTATGGCTACACCTTC. The V call is TRBV28, the J call TRBJ1-2, with D uncertain. Germline V lookup: CDR1 MDHEN, CDR2 SYDVKM. The CDR3 has 12 amino acids. Trimming removed 5 bases from V and 1 base from J, with 5 bases in between.

V gene TRBV5-1 combines with J gene TRBJ2-7; 7 positions agree with TRBD1. The CDR3 is made up of 14 amino acids. V was clipped by 2 bases and J by 7 bases; unmatched bases: 9. Germline lookup yields CDR1 SGHRS and CDR2 YFSETQ. In DNA, the CDR3 is TGCGCCAGCAGCTTAGACGGGACAGTCTGGGAGCAGTACTTC. Its protein is CASSLDGTVWEQYF.

The chain combines TRBV5-1 with TRBJ1-1, with 9 bases fitting TRBD1. Trimming took 1 base from V and 3 from J; bases not matched to a gene: 4. Per the germline V gene, CDR1 is SGHRS and CDR2 is YFSETQ. The CDR3 extends over 15 amino acids. Here the CDR3 DNA reads TGCGCCAGCAGCTTGTCGACAGGGGGTGACACTGAAGCTTTCTTT. Translating it yields CASSLSTGGDTEAFF.

This chain connects TRBV5-5 to TRBJ2-1; D perhaps matches TRBD1 (7 bases). V was shortened by 3 bases and J by 6 bases, with 16 bases between the two germline ends. The CDR3 is 15 amino acids. Germline CDR1 SGHKS, CDR2 YYEKEE (reference sequence). The DNA for the CDR3 is TGTGCCAGCAGCTCCTGGGGGGCAGGGGGCAATGAGCAGTTCTTC. It translates to CASSSWGAGGNEQFF. The full variable domain, with the rest looked up from reference TRBV5-5 and TRBJ2-1, is DAGVTQSPTHLIKTRGQQVTLRCSPISGHKSVSWYQQVLGQGPQFIFQYYEKEERGRGNFPDRFSARQFPNYSSELNVNALLLGDSALYLCASSSWGAGGNEQFFGPGTRLTVL.

The CDR3: CASSPGWEQYF. The CDR3 region has the DNA TGTGCCAGCAGCCCGGGTTGGGAGCAGTACTTC. This rearrangement joins TRBV14 to TRBJ2-7; no clear D. This CDR3 has 11 residues. The germline CDR1 and CDR2 sequences are SGHDN and FVKESK. V was clipped by 4 bases and J by 7 bases, with 8 bases between them.

This clone was observed a few times. J is TRBJ2-7 and V is TRBV2, with 8 bases fitting TRBD2. Losses at the gene ends were 5 bases for V and 5 bases for J; bases not matched to a gene: 8. The CDR3 covers 14 residues. Germline loops: CDR1 SNHLY, CDR2 FYNNEI. This CDR3 is CASSRGGYDDEQYF. The CDR3 DNA sequence: TGTGCCAGCAGTCGCGGGGGGTACGACGACGAGCAGTACTTC.